The source of this T cell receptor (beta chain) is a study of control samples from healthy donors and cancer patients. Sequenced by immunoSEQ multiplex PCR; TCRdb stores in-frame clones only, minus some. The sample lists about 75,000 clones; roughly 94% were seen once. With V trimmed by 6 bases and J by 2 bases, 5 bases remained unmatched. Germline values: CDR1 KGHSH, CDR2 LQKENI. The CDR3 consists of 15 residues. The receptor was derived from a woman aged 40 to 50 in good health. The material sequenced was blood. This chain connects TRBV18 to TRBJ2-3, with 10 bases matching TRBD2. The CDR3 DNA reads TGTGCCAGCTCCCGGACTAGCGGACTCACAGATACGCAGTATTTT. Protein product: CASSRTSGLTDTQYF.